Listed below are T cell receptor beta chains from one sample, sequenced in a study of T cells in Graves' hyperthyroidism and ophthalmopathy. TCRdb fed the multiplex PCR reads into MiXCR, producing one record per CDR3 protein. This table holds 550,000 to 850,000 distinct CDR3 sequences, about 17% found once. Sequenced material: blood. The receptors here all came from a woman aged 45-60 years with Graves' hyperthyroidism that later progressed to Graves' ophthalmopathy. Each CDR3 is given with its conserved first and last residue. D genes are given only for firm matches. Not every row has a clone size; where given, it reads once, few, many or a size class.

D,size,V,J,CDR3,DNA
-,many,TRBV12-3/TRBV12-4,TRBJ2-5,CASRRGAGETQYF,TGTGCCAGCAGGCGAGGGGCTGGGGAGACCCAGTACTTC
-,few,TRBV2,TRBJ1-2,CASSNPPYGYTF,TGTGCCAGCAGTAATCCCCCCTATGGCTACACCTTC
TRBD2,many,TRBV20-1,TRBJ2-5,CSASVTSANQETQYF,TGCAGTGCTAGCGTGACTAGCGCAAACCAAGAGACCCAGTACTTC
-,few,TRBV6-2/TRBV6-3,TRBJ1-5,CASSWGLGDQPQHF,TGTGCCAGCAGTTGGGGATTGGGGGATCAGCCCCAGCATTTT
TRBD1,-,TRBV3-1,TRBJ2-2,CASRPPGTGVFTGELFF,TGTGCCAGCAGACCCCCCGGGACAGGGGTATTTACCGGGGAGCTGTTTTTT
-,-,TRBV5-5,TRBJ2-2,CASSLDVDTGELFF,TGTGCCAGCAGCTTGGACGTTGACACCGGGGAGCTGTTTTTT
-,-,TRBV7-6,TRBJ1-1,CASSFGQNAEAFF,TGTGCCAGCAGCTTTGGTCAGAACGCTGAAGCTTTCTTT
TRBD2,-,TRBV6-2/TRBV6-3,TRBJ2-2,CASSYLTRLAGANGELFF,TGTGCCAGCAGTTACCTTACTAGACTAGCGGGGGCGAACGGGGAGCTGTTTTTT
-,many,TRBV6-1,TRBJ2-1,CASRKEGTTPYNEQFF,TGTGCCAGCAGGAAGGAAGGGACGACACCCTACAATGAGCAGTTCTTC
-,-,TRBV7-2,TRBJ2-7,CASSLGLGHEQYF,TGTGCCAGCAGCTTAGGATTAGGCCACGAGCAGTACTTC
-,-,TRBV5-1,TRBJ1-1,CASHYNPLAETEAFF,TGCGCCAGCCACTACAACCCCTTGGCGGAAACTGAAGCTTTCTTT
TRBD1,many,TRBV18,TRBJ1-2,CASSLPTGGYGYTF,TGTGCCAGCTCATTACCCACAGGGGGCTATGGCTACACCTTC
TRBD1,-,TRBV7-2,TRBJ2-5,CASSFDRGPQETQYF,TGTGCCAGCAGCTTTGACAGGGGACCTCAAGAGACCCAGTACTTC
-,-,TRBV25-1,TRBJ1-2,CASREGTTNYGYTF,TGTGCCAGCAGAGAGGGGACAACAAACTATGGCTACACCTTC
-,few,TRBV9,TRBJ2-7,CASSVNPGGSYEQYF,TGTGCCAGCAGCGTAAACCCCGGAGGTTCCTACGAGCAGTACTTC
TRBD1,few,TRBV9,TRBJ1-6,CASSVDRGENSPLHF,TGTGCCAGCAGCGTCGACAGGGGCGAAAATTCACCCCTCCACTTT
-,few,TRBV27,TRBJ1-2,CASSLLGTGGYTF,TGTGCCAGCAGTCTGCTGGGCACGGGTGGCTACACCTTC
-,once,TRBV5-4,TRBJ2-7,CASSLGATGPYEQYF,TGTGCCAGCAGCTTAGGGGCCACGGGCCCCTACGAGCAGTACTTC
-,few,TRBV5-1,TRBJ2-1,CASSLSLNEQFF,TGCGCCAGCAGCTTGAGTTTGAATGAGCAGTTCTTC
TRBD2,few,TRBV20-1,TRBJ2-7,CSTRAAGYEQYF,TGCAGTACTAGAGCAGCGGGGTACGAGCAGTACTTC
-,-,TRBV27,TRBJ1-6,CASSYDANSPLHF,TGTGCCAGCAGTTACGACGCTAATTCACCCCTCCACTTT
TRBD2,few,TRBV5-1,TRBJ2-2,CASSLRASGNTGELFF,TGCGCCAGCAGCTTGCGGGCTAGCGGGAACACCGGGGAGCTGTTTTTT
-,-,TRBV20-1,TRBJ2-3,CSATAPLLPDTQYF,TGCAGTGCTACGGCCCCATTGCTGCCGGATACGCAGTATTTT
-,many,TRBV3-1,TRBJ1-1,CASSQRTANTEAFF,TGTGCCAGCAGCCAACGGACGGCGAACACTGAAGCTTTCTTT
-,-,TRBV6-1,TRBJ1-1,CASSTLRATEAFF,TGTGCCAGCAGTACCCTGAGGGCCACTGAAGCTTTCTTT
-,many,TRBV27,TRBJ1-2,CASSFGANYGYTF,TGTGCCAGCAGTTTTGGGGCGAACTATGGCTACACCTTC